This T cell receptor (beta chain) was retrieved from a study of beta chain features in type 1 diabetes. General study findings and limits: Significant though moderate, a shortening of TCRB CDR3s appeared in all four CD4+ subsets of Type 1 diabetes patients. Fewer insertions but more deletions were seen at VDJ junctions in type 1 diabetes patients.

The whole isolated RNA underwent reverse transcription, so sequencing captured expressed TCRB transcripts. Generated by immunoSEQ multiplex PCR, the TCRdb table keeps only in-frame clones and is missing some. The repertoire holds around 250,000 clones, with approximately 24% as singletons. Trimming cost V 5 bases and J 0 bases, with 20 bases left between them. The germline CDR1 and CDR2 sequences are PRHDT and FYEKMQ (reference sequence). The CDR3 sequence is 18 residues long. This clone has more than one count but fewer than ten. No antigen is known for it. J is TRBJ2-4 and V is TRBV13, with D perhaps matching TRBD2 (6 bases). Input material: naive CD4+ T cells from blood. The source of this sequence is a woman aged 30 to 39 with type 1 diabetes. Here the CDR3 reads CASSPRRGRVLAKNIQYF. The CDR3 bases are TGTGCCAGCAGCCCCCGGCGGGGCCGTGTCCTAGCCAAAAACATTCAGTACTTC.